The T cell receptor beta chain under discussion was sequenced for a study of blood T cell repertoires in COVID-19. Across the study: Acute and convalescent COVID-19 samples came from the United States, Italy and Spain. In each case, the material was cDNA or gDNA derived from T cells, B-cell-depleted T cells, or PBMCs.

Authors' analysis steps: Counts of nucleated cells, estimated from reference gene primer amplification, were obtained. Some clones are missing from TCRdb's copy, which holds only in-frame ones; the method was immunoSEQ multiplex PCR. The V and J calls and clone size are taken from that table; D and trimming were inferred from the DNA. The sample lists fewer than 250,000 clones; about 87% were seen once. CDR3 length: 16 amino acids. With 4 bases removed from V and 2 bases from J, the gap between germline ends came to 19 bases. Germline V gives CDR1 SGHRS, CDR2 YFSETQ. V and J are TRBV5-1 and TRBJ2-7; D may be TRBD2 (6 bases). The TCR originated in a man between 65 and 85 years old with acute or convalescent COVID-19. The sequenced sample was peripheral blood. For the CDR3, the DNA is TGCGCCAGCAGCCAATTAGCGGCTCCAACCACCTACGAGCAGTACTTC. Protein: CASSQLAAPTTYEQYF.